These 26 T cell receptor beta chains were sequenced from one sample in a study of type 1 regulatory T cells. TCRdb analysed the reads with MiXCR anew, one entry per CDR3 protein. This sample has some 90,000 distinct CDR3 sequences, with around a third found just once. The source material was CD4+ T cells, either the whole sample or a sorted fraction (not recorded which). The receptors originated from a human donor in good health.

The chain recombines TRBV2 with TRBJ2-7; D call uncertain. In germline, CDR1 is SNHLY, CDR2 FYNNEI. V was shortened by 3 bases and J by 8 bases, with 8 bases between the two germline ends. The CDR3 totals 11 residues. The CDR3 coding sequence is TGTGCCAGCAGTGATGTAGGGCAGCAGTACTTC. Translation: CASSDVGQQYF.

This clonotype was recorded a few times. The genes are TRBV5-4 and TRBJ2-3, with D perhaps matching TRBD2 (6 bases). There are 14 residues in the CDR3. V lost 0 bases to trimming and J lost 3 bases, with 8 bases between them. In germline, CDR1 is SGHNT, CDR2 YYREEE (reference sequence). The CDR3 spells CASSLVAGTDTQYF. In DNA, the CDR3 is TGTGCCAGCAGCTTGGTGGCGGGAACAGATACGCAGTATTTT. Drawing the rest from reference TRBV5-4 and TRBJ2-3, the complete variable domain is ETGVTQSPTHLIKTRGQQVTLRCSSQSGHNTVSWYQQALGQGPQFIFQYYREEENGRGNFPPRFSGLQFPNYSSELNVNALELDDSALYLCASSLVAGTDTQYFGPGTRLTVL.

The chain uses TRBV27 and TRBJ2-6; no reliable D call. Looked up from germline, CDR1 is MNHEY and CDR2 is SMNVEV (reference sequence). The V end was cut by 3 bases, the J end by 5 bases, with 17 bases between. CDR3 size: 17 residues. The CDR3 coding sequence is TGTGCCAGCAGTTTTAATGCGGCCTTTACTTGGGCCAACGTCCTGACTTTC. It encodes CASSFNAAFTWANVLTF.

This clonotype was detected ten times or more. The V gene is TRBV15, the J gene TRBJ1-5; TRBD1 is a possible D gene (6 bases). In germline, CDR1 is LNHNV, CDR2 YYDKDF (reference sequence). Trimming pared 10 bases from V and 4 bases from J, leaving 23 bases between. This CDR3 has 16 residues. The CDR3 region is CAIAAGDHPRNQPQHF. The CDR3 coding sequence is TGTGCCATAGCTGCAGGGGACCACCCCCGGAATCAGCCCCAGCATTTT. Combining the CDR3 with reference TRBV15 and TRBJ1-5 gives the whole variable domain DAMVIQNPRYQVTQFGKPVTLSCSQTLNHNVMYWYQQKSSQAPKLLFHYYDKDFNNEADTPDNFQSRRPNTSFCFLDIRSPGLGDTAMYLCAIAAGDHPRNQPQHFGDGTRLSIL.

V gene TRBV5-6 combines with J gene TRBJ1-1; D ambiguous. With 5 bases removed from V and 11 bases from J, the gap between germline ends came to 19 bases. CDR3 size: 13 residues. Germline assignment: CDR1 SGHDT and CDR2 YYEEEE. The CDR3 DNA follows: TGTGCCAGCAGGCTTCTCCTTTACCCTGGGGCTTTCTTT. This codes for CASRLLLYPGAFF.

In nucleotides, the CDR3 is TGTGCCAGCAGTTTTACAGGGATACCCTACGAGCAGTACTTC. Translation: CASSFTGIPYEQYF. The J gene is TRBJ2-7, the V gene TRBV28, with D maybe TRBD1 (6 bases). CDR3 length: 14 amino acids. The germline gives CDR1 MDHEN, CDR2 SYDVKM. V was trimmed by 3 bases and J by 2 bases, leaving 11 bases between them.

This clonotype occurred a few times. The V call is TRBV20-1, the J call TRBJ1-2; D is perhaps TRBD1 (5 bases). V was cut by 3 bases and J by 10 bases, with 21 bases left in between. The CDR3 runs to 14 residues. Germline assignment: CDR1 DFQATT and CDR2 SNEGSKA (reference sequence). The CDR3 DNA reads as TGCAGTGCTAGGGGCAGGGATGGGTTGTCAGCCTACACCTTC. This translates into CSARGRDGLSAYTF.

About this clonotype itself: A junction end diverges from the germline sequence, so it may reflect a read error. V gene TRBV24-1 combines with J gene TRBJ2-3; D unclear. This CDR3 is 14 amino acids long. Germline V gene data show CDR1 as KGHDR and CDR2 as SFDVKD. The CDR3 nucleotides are TGTGCCATCAGTGCCCCTGTTTTTCCCGGTACGCAGTATTTT. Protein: CAISAPVFPGTQYF.

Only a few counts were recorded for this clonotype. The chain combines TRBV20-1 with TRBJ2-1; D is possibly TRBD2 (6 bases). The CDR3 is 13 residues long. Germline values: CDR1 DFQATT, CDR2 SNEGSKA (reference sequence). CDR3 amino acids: CSWRRDAYNEQFF. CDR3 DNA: TGCAGCTGGAGGAGGGACGCCTACAATGAGCAGTTCTTC.

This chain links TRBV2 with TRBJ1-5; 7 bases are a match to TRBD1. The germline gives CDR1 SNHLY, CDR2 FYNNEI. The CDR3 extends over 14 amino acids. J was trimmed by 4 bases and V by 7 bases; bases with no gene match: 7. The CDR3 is CASTGTDINQPQHF. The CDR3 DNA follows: TGTGCCAGCACCGGGACAGACATTAATCAGCCCCAGCATTTT.

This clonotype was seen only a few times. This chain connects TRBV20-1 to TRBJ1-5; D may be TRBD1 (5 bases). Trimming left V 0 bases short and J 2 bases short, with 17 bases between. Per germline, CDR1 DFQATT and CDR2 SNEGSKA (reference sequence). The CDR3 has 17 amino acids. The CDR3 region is CSARDGTGTWGNQPQHF. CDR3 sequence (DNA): TGCAGTGCTAGAGATGGCACCGGGACGTGGGGCAATCAGCCCCAGCATTTT.

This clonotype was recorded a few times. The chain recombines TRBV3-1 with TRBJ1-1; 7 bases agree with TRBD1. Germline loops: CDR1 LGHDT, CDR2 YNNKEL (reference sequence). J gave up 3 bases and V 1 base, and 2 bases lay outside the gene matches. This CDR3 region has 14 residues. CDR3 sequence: CASSQAGGDTEAFF. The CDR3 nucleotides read TGTGCCAGCAGCCAAGCAGGGGGAGACACTGAAGCTTTCTTT. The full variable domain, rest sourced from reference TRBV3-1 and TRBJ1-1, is DTAVSQTPKYLVTQMGNDKSIKCEQNLGHDTMYWYKQDSKKFLKIMFSYNNKELIINETVPNRFSPKSPDKAHLNLHINSLELGDSAVYFCASSQAGGDTEAFFGQGTRLTVV.

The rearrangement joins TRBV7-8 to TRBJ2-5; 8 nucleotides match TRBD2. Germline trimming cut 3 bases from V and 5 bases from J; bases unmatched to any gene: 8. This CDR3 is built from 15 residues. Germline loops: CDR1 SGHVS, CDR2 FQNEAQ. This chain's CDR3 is CASSFGAGERETQYF. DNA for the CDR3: TGTGCCAGCAGCTTCGGAGCGGGAGAACGTGAGACCCAGTACTTC.

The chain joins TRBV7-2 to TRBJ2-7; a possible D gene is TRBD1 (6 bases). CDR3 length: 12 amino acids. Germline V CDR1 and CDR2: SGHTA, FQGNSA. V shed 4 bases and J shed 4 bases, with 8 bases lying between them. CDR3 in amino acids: CASSSTGYEQYF. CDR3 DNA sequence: TGTGCCAGCAGCTCTACAGGGTACGAGCAGTACTTC. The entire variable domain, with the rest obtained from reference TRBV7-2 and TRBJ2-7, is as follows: GAGVSQSPSNKVTEKGKDVELRCDPISGHTALYWYRQSLGQGLEFLIYFQGNSAPDKSGLPSDRFSAERTGGSVSTLTIQRTQQEDSAVYLCASSSTGYEQYFGPGTRLTVT.

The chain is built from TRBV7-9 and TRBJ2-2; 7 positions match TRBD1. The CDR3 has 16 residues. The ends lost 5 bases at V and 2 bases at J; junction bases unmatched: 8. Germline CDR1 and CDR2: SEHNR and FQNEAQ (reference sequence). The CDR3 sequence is CASSIPTGTNTGELFF. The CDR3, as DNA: TGTGCCAGCAGCATCCCGACAGGGACCAACACCGGGGAGCTGTTTTTT.

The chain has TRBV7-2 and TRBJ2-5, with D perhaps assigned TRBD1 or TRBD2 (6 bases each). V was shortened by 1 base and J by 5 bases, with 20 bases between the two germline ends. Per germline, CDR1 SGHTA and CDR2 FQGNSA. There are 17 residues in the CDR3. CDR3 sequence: CASSLDPAGGGRETQYF. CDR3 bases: TGTGCCAGCAGCTTAGATCCGGCCGGGGGCGGTCGGGAGACCCAGTACTTC.

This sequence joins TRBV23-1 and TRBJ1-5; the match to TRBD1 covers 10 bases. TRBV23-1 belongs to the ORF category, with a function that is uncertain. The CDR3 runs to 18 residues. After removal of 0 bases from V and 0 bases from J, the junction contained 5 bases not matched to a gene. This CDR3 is CASSQSGQGSYSNQPQHF. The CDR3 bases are TGCGCCAGCAGTCAATCGGGACAGGGGTCATATAGCAATCAGCCCCAGCATTTT.

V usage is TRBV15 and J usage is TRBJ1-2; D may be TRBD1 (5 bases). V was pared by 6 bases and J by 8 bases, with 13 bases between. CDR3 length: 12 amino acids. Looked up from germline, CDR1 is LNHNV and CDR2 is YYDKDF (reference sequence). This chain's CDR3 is CATSWDRSGYTF. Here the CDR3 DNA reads TGTGCCACCAGTTGGGACCGTTCAGGCTACACCTTC.

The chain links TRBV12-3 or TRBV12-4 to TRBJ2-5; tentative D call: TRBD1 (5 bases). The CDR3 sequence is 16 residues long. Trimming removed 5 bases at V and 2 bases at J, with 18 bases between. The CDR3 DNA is TGTGCCAGCAGTCCCACGAGGACGCCAGGGCAAGAGACCCAGTACTTC. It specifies CASSPTRTPGQETQYF.

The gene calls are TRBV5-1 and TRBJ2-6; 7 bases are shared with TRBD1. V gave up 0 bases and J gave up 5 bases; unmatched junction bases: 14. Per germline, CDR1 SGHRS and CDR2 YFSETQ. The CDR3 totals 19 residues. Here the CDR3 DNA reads TGCGCCAGCAGCTTGGGCTCCGGGACAGAGGGAATGAGGGCCAACGTCCTGACTTTC. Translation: CASSLGSGTEGMRANVLTF.

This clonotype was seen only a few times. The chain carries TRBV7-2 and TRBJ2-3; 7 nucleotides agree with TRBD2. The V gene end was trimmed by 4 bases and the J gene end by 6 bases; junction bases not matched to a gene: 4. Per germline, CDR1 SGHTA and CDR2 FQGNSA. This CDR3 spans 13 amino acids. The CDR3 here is CASSSQRDDTQYF. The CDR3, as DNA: TGTGCCAGCAGCTCCCAGCGGGACGATACGCAGTATTTT.

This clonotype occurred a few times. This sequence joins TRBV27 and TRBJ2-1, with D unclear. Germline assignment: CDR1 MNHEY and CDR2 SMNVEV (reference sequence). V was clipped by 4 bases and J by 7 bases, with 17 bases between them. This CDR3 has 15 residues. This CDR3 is CASSSLLGSQNEQFF. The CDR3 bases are TGTGCCAGCAGTTCCCTGCTTGGGTCTCAGAATGAGCAGTTCTTC.

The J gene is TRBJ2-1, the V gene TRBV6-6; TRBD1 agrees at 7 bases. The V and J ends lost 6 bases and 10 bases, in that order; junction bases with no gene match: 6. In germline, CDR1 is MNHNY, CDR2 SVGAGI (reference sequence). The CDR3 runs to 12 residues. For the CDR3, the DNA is TGTGCCAGCAGCAGTCTAGGGGGCGAGCAGTTCTTC. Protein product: CASSSLGGEQFF.

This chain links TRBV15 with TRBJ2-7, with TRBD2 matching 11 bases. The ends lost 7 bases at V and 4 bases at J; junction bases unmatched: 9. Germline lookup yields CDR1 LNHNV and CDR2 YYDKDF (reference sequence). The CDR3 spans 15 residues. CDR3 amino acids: CATKKASGRIYEQYF. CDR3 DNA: TGTGCCACCAAAAAAGCTAGCGGGAGGATTTACGAGCAGTACTTC.

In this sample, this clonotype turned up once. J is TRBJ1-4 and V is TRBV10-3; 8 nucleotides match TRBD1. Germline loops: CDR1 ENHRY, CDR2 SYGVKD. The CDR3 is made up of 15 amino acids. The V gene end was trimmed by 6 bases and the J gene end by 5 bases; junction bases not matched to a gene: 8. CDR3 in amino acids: CAIRNPGQENEKLFF. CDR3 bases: TGTGCCATCAGAAACCCGGGACAGGAGAATGAAAAACTGTTTTTT.

The CDR3 loop is CSARDPQGGTGAGELFF. For the CDR3, the DNA is TGCAGTGCTAGAGATCCCCAGGGGGGGACTGGGGCCGGGGAGCTGTTTTTT. V and J are TRBV20-1 and TRBJ2-2, with D perhaps given as TRBD1 or TRBD2 (7 bases each). Germline loops: CDR1 DFQATT, CDR2 SNEGSKA (reference sequence). V gave up 0 bases and J gave up 6 bases, with 20 bases separating them. The CDR3 is 17 residues long.